This passage covers 8 T cell receptor beta chains from one sample sequenced in a study of CD8 T cells in ankylosing spondylitis. Whole-study results and caveats: It appeared that ankylosing spondylitis blood was characterized by a TCR beta motif of roughly 8 highly homologous variants.

TCRdb passed the 5' RACE reads through MiXCR, listing each CDR3 protein once. The table includes about 540,000 distinct CDR3 sequences, 9.5% to 15% detected once. No antigen is known for these receptors. Material: blood, either unsorted or a sorted T cell fraction (not recorded which). The source of these receptors is a male donor with ankylosing spondylitis.

The chain recombines TRBV27 with TRBJ1-1; TRBD1 is a possible D gene (5 bases). Deletions cut 6 bases from V and 0 bases from J, with 17 bases between. There are 16 residues in the CDR3. Germline V gives CDR1 MNHEY, CDR2 SMNVEV (reference sequence). CDR3: CASSETVTPLNTEAFF. The CDR3 region has the DNA TGTGCCAGCAGCGAGACAGTGACCCCTTTGAACACTGAAGCTTTCTTT.

This clonotype turned up a few times. The CDR3 loop is CSAFQGIDEQFF. CDR3 coding DNA: TGCAGTGCTTTTCAGGGGATCGATGAGCAGTTCTTC. The genes are TRBV20-1 and TRBJ2-1, with a weak D call TRBD1 (6 bases). The germline CDR1 and CDR2 sequences are DFQATT and SNEGSKA (reference sequence). The V end was cut by 5 bases, the J end by 8 bases, with 13 bases between. The CDR3 is 12 amino acids.

V and J are TRBV6-1 and TRBJ1-5; 12 bases align to TRBD1. This CDR3 has 15 residues. J gave up 8 bases and V 8 bases, and 10 bases lay outside the gene matches. In germline, CDR1 is MNHNS, CDR2 SASEGT. This CDR3 reads CASGSRDRGLEPQHF. The CDR3 region has the DNA TGTGCCAGCGGGTCCCGGGACAGGGGGCTTGAGCCCCAGCATTTT.

Remarks on this clonotype: The junction and the germline gene differ at one end; a read error may be behind it. V usage is TRBV12-3 or TRBV12-4 and J usage is TRBJ1-5; 8 nucleotides agree with TRBD1. The CDR3 extends over 14 amino acids. The CDR3: CASSFAGGNQPQHF. In DNA, the CDR3 is TGTGCCAGCAGTTTCGCAGGGGGCAACCAGCCCCAGCATTTT.

This clonotype was seen at least ten times. V is TRBV27 and J is TRBJ2-2, with a tentative D call TRBD2 (5 bases). The CDR3 has 14 residues. CDR1 is MNHEY, CDR2 SMNVEV, per germline (reference sequence). V lost 6 bases, J lost 5 bases, and 13 bases lay in between. CDR3 region: CASRASRETGELFF. The CDR3, as DNA: TGTGCCAGCAGAGCTTCTCGGGAAACCGGGGAGCTGTTTTTT.

This clonotype was seen more than once but under ten times. The J gene is TRBJ2-7, the V gene TRBV9, with TRBD2 identical over 8 bases. After removal of 4 bases from V and 7 bases from J, the junction contained 13 bases not matched to a gene. CDR1 and CDR2 (germline): SGDLS, YYNGEE. The CDR3 has 15 residues. Here the CDR3 DNA reads TGTGCCAGCAGCCCCAGGCGGGAGGCCCTCTCGGAGCAGTACTTC. Residues: CASSPRREALSEQYF.

V usage is TRBV2 and J usage is TRBJ1-5; D is ambiguous. This CDR3 region has 15 residues. Germline-derived CDR1 and CDR2 are SNHLY and FYNNEI. V was shortened by 5 bases and J by 1 base, with 12 bases between the two germline ends. The CDR3 nucleotides read TGTGCCAGCAGTACGGAAGGATGGAGCAATCAGCCCCAGCATTTT. Its translation is CASSTEGWSNQPQHF.

This clonotype was observed at least ten times. This chain joins TRBV29-1 and TRBJ2-3, with D perhaps TRBD1 (6 bases). Trimming removed 2 bases from V and 0 bases from J, with 18 bases in between. Germline CDR1 is SQVTM and CDR2 is ANQGSEA. The CDR3 spans 17 residues. In nucleotides, the CDR3 is TGCAGCGTTGAAAATCCCACGGGACACACGAGCACAGATACGCAGTATTTT. Translating gives CSVENPTGHTSTDTQYF.